This T cell receptor beta chain was captured by sequencing in a study of cytomegalovirus exposure and HLA in healthy donors. Findings and caveats of the study: Prior analysis indicated that the majority of TCR beta V segments exhibited productivity approximately 87% or approximately 30% of the time.

CDR1 and CDR2 from the germline V gene are MNHNY and SVGAGI (reference sequence). The CDR3 length is 16 residues. V lost 7 bases and J lost 3; bases outside the gene matches: 12. 13 Jbeta primers and 60 Vbeta primers were used for the PCR. Sequencing used immunoSEQ multiplex PCR; TCRdb keeps in-frame clones, though not all of them. The table has approximately 150,000 clones, 55% to 75% seen once. This clone has a handful of counts. The antigen remains undetermined. This TCR derives from a woman aged 55 to 70 in good health and CMV-seropositive. Material for sequencing was PBMCs. The rearrangement links TRBV6-6 to TRBJ2-7, with 10 bases identical to TRBD1. DNA of the CDR3: TGTGCCAGCACGCCAGGGGGGACAGGGGCCCTCTACGAGCAGTACTTC. Translating gives CASTPGGTGALYEQYF.